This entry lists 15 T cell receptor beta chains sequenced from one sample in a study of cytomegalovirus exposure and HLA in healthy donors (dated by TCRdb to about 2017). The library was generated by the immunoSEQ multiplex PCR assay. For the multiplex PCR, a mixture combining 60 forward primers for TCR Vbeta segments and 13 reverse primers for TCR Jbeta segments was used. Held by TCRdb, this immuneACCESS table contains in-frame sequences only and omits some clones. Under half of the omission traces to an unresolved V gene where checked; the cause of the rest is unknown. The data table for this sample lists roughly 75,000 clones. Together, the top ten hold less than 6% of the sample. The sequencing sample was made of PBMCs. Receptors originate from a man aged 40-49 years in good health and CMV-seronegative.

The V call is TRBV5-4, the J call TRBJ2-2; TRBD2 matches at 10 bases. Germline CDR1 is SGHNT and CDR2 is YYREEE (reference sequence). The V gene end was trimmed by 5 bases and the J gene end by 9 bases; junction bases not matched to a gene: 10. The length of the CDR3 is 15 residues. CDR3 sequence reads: CASSFFGTSERELFF. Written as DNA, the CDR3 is TGTGCCAGCAGTTTTTTCGGGACTAGCGAACGGGAGCTGTTTTTT.

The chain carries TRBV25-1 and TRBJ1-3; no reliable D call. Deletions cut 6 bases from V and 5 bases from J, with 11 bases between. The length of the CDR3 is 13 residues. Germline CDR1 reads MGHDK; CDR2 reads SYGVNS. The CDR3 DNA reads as TGTGCCAGCAGGGATCCGGGGAGAAACACCATATATTTT. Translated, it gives CASRDPGRNTIYF.

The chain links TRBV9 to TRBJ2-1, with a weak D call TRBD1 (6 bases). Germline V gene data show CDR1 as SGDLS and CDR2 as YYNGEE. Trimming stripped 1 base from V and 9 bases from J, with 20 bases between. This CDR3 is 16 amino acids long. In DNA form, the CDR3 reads TGTGCCAGCAGCGTACGACAGGTGGGGGTAGGGGGTGAGCAGTTCTTC. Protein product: CASSVRQVGVGGEQFF.

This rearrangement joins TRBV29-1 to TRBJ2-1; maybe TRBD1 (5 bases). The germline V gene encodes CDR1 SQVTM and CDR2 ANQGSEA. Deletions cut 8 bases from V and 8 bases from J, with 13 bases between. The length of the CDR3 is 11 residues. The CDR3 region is CSLQAIDEQFF. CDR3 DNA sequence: TGCAGCTTACAGGCTATCGATGAGCAGTTCTTC.

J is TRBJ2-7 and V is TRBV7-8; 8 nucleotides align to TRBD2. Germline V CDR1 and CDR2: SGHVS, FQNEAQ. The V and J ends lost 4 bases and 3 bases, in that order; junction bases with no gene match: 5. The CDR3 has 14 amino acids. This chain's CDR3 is CASSSSGGVYEQYF. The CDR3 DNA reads TGTGCCAGCAGCTCGTCCGGGGGGGTCTACGAGCAGTACTTC.

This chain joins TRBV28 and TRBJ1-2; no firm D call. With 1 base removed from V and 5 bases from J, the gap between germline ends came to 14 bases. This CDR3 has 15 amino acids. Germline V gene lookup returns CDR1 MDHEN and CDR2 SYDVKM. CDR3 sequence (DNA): TGTGCCAGCAGTTTATCCGTCCCTAGCCTTTATGGCTACACCTTC. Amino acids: CASSLSVPSLYGYTF.

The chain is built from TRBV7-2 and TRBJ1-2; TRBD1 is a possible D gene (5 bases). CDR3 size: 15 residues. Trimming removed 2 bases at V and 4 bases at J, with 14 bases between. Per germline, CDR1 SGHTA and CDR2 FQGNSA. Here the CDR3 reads CASSLKAGSIYGYTF. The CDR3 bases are TGTGCCAGCAGCTTAAAGGCAGGGTCGATCTATGGCTACACCTTC.

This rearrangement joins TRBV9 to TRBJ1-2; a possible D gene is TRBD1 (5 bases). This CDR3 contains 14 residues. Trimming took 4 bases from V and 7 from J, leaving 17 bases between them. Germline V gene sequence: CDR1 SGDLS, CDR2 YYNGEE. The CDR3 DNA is TGTGCCAGCAGCAGACGGAGGGGAGAGTCTGGCTACACCTTC. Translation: CASSRRRGESGYTF.

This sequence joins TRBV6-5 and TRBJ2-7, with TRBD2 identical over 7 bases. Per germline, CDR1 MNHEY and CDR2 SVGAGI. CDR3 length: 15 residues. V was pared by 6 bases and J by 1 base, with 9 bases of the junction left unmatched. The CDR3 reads CASRPLASKSYEQYF. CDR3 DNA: TGTGCCAGCAGACCACTAGCGTCAAAGTCCTACGAGCAGTACTTC.

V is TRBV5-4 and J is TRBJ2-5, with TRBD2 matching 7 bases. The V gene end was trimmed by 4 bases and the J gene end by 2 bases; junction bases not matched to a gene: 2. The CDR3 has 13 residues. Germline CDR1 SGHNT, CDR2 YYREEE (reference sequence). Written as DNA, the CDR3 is TGTGCCAGCAGCCGGGGGGTTCAAGAGACCCAGTACTTC. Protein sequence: CASSRGVQETQYF. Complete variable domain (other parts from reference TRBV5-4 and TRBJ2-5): ETGVTQSPTHLIKTRGQQVTLRCSSQSGHNTVSWYQQALGQGPQFIFQYYREEENGRGNFPPRFSGLQFPNYSSELNVNALELDDSALYLCASSRGVQETQYFGPGTRLLVL.

In DNA form, the CDR3 reads TGTGCCTGGAGTGTACGACAGGGAAATCAGAATGAGCAGTTCTTC. This sequence encodes CAWSVRQGNQNEQFF. V usage is TRBV30 and J usage is TRBJ2-1, with TRBD1 identical over 7 bases. The V gene's germline CDR1 is GTSNPN and CDR2 SVGIG (reference sequence). The CDR3 is made up of 15 amino acids. V lost 0 bases to trimming and J lost 7 bases; unmatched junction nucleotides: 9.

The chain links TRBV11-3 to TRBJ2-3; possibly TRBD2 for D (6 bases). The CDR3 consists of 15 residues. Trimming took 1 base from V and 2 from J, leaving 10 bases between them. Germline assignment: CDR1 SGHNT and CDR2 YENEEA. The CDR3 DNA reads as TGTGCCAGCAGCTTAGGGGGGGACCACACAGATACGCAGTATTTT. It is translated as CASSLGGDHTDTQYF.

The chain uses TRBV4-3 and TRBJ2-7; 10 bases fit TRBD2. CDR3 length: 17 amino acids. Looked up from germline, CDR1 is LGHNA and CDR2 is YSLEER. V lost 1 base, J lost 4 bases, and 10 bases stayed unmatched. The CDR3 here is CASSQGGLAGASYEQYF. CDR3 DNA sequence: TGCGCCAGCAGCCAAGGGGGGCTAGCGGGGGCCTCTTACGAGCAGTACTTC.

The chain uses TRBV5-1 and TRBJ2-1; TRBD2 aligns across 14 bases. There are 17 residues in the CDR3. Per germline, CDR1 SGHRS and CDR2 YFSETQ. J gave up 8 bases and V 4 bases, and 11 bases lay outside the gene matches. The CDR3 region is CASSRLWTSGRSDEQFF. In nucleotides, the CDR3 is TGCGCCAGCAGCAGACTTTGGACTAGCGGGAGGTCCGATGAGCAGTTCTTC.

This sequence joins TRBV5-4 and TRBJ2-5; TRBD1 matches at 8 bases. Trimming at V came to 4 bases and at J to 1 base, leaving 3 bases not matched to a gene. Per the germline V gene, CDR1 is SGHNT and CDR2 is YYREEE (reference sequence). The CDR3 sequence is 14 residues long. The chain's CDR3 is CASSHTGGQETQYF. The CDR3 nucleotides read TGTGCCAGCAGCCATACAGGGGGCCAAGAGACCCAGTACTTC. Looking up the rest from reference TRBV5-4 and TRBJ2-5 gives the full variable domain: ETGVTQSPTHLIKTRGQQVTLRCSSQSGHNTVSWYQQALGQGPQFIFQYYREEENGRGNFPPRFSGLQFPNYSSELNVNALELDDSALYLCASSHTGGQETQYFGPGTRLLVL.